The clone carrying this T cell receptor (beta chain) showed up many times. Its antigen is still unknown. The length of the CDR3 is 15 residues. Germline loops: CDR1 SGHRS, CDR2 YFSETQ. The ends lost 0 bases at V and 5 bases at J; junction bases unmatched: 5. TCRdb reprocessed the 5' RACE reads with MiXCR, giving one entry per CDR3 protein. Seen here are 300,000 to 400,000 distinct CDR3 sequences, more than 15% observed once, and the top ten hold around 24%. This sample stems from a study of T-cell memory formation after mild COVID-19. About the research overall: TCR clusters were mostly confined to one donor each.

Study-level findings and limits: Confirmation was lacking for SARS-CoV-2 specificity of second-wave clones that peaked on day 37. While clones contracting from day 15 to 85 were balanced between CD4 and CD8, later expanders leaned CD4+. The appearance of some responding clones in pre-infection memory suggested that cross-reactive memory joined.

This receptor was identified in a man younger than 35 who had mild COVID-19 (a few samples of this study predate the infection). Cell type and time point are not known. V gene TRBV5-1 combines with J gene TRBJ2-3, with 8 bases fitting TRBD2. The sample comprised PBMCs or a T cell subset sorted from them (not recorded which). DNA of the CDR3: TGCGCCAGCAGCTTGGGGCAGCGGGGGAAAGATACGCAGTATTTT. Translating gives CASSLGQRGKDTQYF.